One T cell receptor beta chain is described in this entry. Its target is unknown. The data are from a study of tumor-infiltrating lymphocytes in primary liver carcinoma. In germline, CDR1 is PRHDT, CDR2 FYEKMQ (reference sequence). This CDR3 contains 14 residues. The V gene lost 4 bases and the J gene lost 2 bases, with 12 bases spanning the gap. cDNA specific to TCR beta was made from 500 ng of total RNA, with a constant-region primer employed for priming. Investigators got TCR beta libraries out of three nested multiplex PCR rounds, done with slightly modified ARM-PCR. TRBV1-TRBV30 forward and Cbeta reverse primers drove the first two roughly 10-cycle rounds. TCRdb called the multiplex PCR reads again in MiXCR, with one record for every CDR3 protein. The table shows approximately 340,000 distinct CDR3 sequences, with about 61% occurring only once. Study-level findings and limits: Blood fell significantly below tumors in its top-250-clone fraction (p = 0.039).

Unsorted whole blood yielded blood RNA, and germline DNA was extracted as well. Those patients suffered from chronic HBV infection and were treatment-naive. This chain links TRBV13 with TRBJ2-7, with unresolved D. The specimen was peripheral blood. This clonotype was sampled from a man aged 35 to 55 with primary liver carcinoma and hepatitis B virus infection. CDR3 protein: CASSSRHGPYEQYF. CDR3 coding DNA: TGTGCCAGCAGCTCAAGACATGGTCCCTACGAGCAGTACTTC. Together with reference TRBV13 and TRBJ2-7, the CDR3 gives the full variable domain: AAGVIQSPRHLIKEKRETATLKCYPIPRHDTVYWYQQGPGQDPQFLISFYEKMQSDKGSIPDRFSAQQFSDYHSELNMSSLELGDSALYFCASSSRHGPYEQYFGPGTRLTVT.